This entry lists 26 T cell receptor beta chains sequenced from one sample in a study of blood T cell repertoires in COVID-19. Clones were sequenced by immunoSEQ multiplex PCR, and TCRdb holds only the in-frame ones, with some missing. The sample lists 250,000 to 300,000 clones, 85% occurring once. The sample taken for sequencing was peripheral blood. The receptor source for this set is a man between 50 and 59 years old with active or convalescent COVID-19.

This clone was recorded at least ten times. V and J are TRBV29-1 and TRBJ1-2, with a possible D match to TRBD1 (5 bases). With 3 bases removed from V and 2 bases from J, the gap between germline ends came to 10 bases. CDR1 and CDR2 from the germline V gene are SQVTM and ANQGSEA. The CDR3 totals 13 residues. The CDR3 sequence: CSVEKGQNYGYTF. DNA for the CDR3: TGCAGCGTTGAGAAGGGGCAGAACTATGGCTACACCTTC.

V and J are TRBV18 and TRBJ2-1; a weak D match, TRBD1 (6 bases). The CDR3 has 15 amino acids. Germline CDR1 is KGHSH and CDR2 is LQKENI. Trimming removed 3 bases from V and 9 bases from J, with 18 bases in between. CDR3 protein: CASSPNYGVGGEQFF. Here the CDR3 DNA reads TGTGCCAGCTCACCTAACTATGGGGTAGGGGGTGAGCAGTTCTTC. Full variable domain (outside the CDR3, taken from reference TRBV18 and TRBJ2-1): NAGVMQNPRHLVRRRGQEARLRCSPMKGHSHVYWYRQLPEEGLKFMVYLQKENIIDESGMPKERFSAEFPKEGPSILRIQQVVRGDSAAYFCASSPNYGVGGEQFFGPGTRLTVL.

The CDR3 nucleotides are TGTGCCAGCAGCAAAGGGTCCCCGACAGGGGGTAAGGGATACACCTTC. Encoded protein: CASSKGSPTGGKGYTF. The rearrangement joins TRBV21-1 to TRBJ1-2; TRBD1, the table's D call, was not compared with the DNA. TRBV21-1 is a known pseudogene. This CDR3 is 16 amino acids long.

The chain combines TRBV27 with TRBJ1-3; a possible D gene is TRBD1 (6 bases). Germline values: CDR1 MNHEY, CDR2 SMNVEV (reference sequence). This CDR3 region has 13 residues. V was cut by 4 bases and J by 2 bases, with 6 bases left in between. For the CDR3, the DNA is TGTGCCAGCAGTTCAGGGGCTGGAAACACCATATATTTT. Protein product: CASSSGAGNTIYF.

This chain joins TRBV5-1 and TRBJ2-2, with 11 bases lining up with TRBD2. This CDR3 spans 17 amino acids. V was pared by 4 bases and J by 6 bases, with 11 bases of the junction left unmatched. From germline, CDR1 is SGHRS and CDR2 YFSETQ. CDR3 nucleotides: TGCGCCAGCAGCCTTACTAGCGGGAGTTTATATTCCGGGGAGCTGTTTTTT. Its protein is CASSLTSGSLYSGELFF.

The CDR3 DNA is TGTGCCAGCAGCTTGCAGGGGAGTCGGGAGACCCAGTACTTC. It yields the protein CASSLQGSRETQYF. This sequence joins TRBV5-4 and TRBJ2-5, with D perhaps matching TRBD1 (6 bases). V lost 1 base to trimming and J lost 5 bases, with 12 bases between them. The CDR3 has 14 amino acids. CDR1 is SGHNT, CDR2 YYREEE, per germline (reference sequence).

This chain uses TRBV5-6 with TRBJ2-7; 7 bases align to TRBD1. V gave up 0 bases and J gave up 5 bases; unmatched junction bases: 5. CDR1 is SGHDT and CDR2 is YYEEEE in the germline V gene. The CDR3 runs to 14 residues. Here the CDR3 DNA reads TGTGCCAGCAGCTTGGGAGGGGGCGGGCACGAGCAGTACTTC. The encoded protein is CASSLGGGGHEQYF.

This chain uses TRBV27 with TRBJ1-1; D is possibly TRBD1 (6 bases). CDR1 MNHEY and CDR2 SMNVEV come from the germline V gene (reference sequence). Trimming left V 5 bases short and J 1 base short, with 17 bases between. There are 16 residues in the CDR3. CDR3: CASSPRTVWANTEAFF. CDR3 in DNA: TGTGCCAGCAGTCCCAGGACAGTTTGGGCGAACACTGAAGCTTTCTTT.

The V call is TRBV2, the J call TRBJ1-1; maybe TRBD1 (6 bases). The CDR3 runs 12 residues. The ends were cut back, 3 bases at V and 11 bases at J, with 13 bases in the middle. The germline CDR1 and CDR2 sequences are SNHLY and FYNNEI. CDR3: CASSENRVGAFF. The CDR3 region has the DNA TGTGCCAGCAGTGAGAACAGGGTCGGTGCTTTCTTT.

The J gene is TRBJ1-4, the V gene TRBV7-8; no definite D call. The CDR3 length is 13 residues. Germline values: CDR1 SGHVS, CDR2 FQNEAQ. V was cut by 4 bases and J by 8 bases, with 11 bases left in between. The CDR3 DNA is TGTGCCAGCAGCTCGCGGGTTGGCGAAAAACTGTTTTTT. Protein sequence: CASSSRVGEKLFF.

The chain recombines TRBV5-8 with TRBJ2-5; a possible D gene is TRBD1 (5 bases). Germline loops: CDR1 SGHTS, CDR2 YDEGEE. The CDR3 has 12 residues. V was cut by 0 bases and J by 5 bases, with 5 bases left in between. In DNA, the CDR3 is TGTGCCAGCAGCTTGGAGGGGGAGACCCAGTACTTC. Amino acid sequence: CASSLEGETQYF.

The chain couples TRBV28 to TRBJ2-6; TRBD1 agrees at 12 bases. The germline CDR1 and CDR2 sequences are MDHEN and SYDVKM. Trimming took 6 bases from V and 4 from J; bases not matched to a gene: 22. There are 22 residues in the CDR3. The CDR3, as DNA: TGTGCCAGCAGCCCCTTAGTGCCTCCTCGGGACAGGGGGCCCGGCGGGGCCAACGTCCTGACTTTC. Residues: CASSPLVPPRDRGPGGANVLTF. The complete variable domain, with remaining parts taken from reference TRBV28 and TRBJ2-6, reads DVKVTQSSRYLVKRTGEKVFLECVQDMDHENMFWYRQDPGLGLRLIYFSYDVKMKEKGDIPEGYSVSREKKERFSLILESASTNQTSMYLCASSPLVPPRDRGPGGANVLTFGAGSRLTVL.

The rearrangement links TRBV5-1 to TRBJ2-7; 14 bases agree with TRBD2. V shed 2 bases, J shed 4 bases, and the junction held 2 bases outside the gene matches. The CDR3 runs to 15 residues. CDR1 is SGHRS and CDR2 is YFSETQ in the germline V gene. CDR3 sequence (DNA): TGCGCCAGCAGCTTTGGACTAGCGGGAGGTTACGAGCAGTACTTC. Translated: CASSFGLAGGYEQYF.

The V and J genes are TRBV7-9 and TRBJ1-5, with a tentative D call TRBD1 (6 bases). This CDR3 is built from 16 residues. The V end was cut by 4 bases, the J end by 0 bases, with 13 bases between. Germline V gene lookup returns CDR1 SEHNR and CDR2 FQNEAQ (reference sequence). CDR3 bases: TGTGCCAGCAGCTGGGGGGAGGGGGATAGCAATCAGCCCCAGCATTTT. Its protein product is CASSWGEGDSNQPQHF. Full variable domain (missing parts from reference TRBV7-9 and TRBJ1-5): DTGVSQNPRHKITKRGQNVTFRCDPISEHNRLYWYRQTLGQGPEFLTYFQNEAQLEKSRLLSDRFSAERPKGSFSTLEIQRTEQGDSAMYLCASSWGEGDSNQPQHFGDGTRLSIL.

This clone was detected ten times or more. The V gene is TRBV5-1, the J gene TRBJ1-5, with 7 bases fitting TRBD1. The CDR3 is made up of 15 amino acids. The V segment lost 1 base and the J segment 5 bases; nucleotides outside the gene matches: 6. In germline, CDR1 is SGHRS, CDR2 YFSETQ. The CDR3 DNA reads as TGCGCCAGCAGCTTGCGGACAGGTGGGGATCAGCCCCAGCATTTT. As protein: CASSLRTGGDQPQHF.

The chain has TRBV11-2 and TRBJ2-5; no clear D gene. The CDR3 runs to 15 residues. V lost 5 bases, J lost 1 base, and 14 bases lay in between. Germline V gene lookup returns CDR1 SGHAT and CDR2 FQNNGV. The CDR3: CASSNRRTIQETQYF. DNA of the CDR3: TGTGCCAGCAGCAATCGGAGAACCATCCAAGAGACCCAGTACTTC.

This chain links TRBV4-1 with TRBJ1-3; D perhaps matches TRBD1 (6 bases). The ends were cut back, 4 bases at V and 0 bases at J, with 16 bases in the middle. CDR3 length: 17 residues. The germline CDR1 and CDR2 sequences are MGHRA and YSYEKL. CDR3 amino acids: CASSPFPDRHSGNTIYF. CDR3 in DNA: TGCGCCAGCAGCCCGTTCCCAGACAGGCACTCTGGAAACACCATATATTTT.

The chain couples TRBV2 to TRBJ1-3; TRBD1 aligns across 7 bases. CDR1 and CDR2 (germline): SNHLY, FYNNEI. The length of the CDR3 is 16 residues. The trim removed 5 bases at V and 2 bases at J, leaving 9 bases unmatched. CDR3 amino acids: CASSRQGGSTGNTIYF. CDR3 nucleotides: TGTGCCAGCAGTCGACAGGGTGGAAGTACTGGAAACACCATATATTTT.

V gene TRBV6-5 combines with J gene TRBJ1-2; TRBD1 agrees at 8 bases. The germline V gene has CDR1 MNHEY and CDR2 SVGAGI. The CDR3 runs 14 residues. J lost 7 bases, V lost 6 bases, and 10 bases had no gene match. In nucleotides, the CDR3 is TGTGCCAGCAGCACAGGGACAGGTACTCTTGGCTACACCTTC. It yields the protein CASSTGTGTLGYTF.

The chain employs TRBV2 and TRBJ1-1; perhaps TRBD1 as D (5 bases). In germline, CDR1 is SNHLY, CDR2 FYNNEI. The CDR3 has 15 residues. The germline V and J ends were trimmed by 6 bases and 4 bases, with 18 bases remaining between them. This CDR3 reads CASRMATGTATEAFF. The CDR3 nucleotides read TGTGCCAGCAGGATGGCTACAGGAACTGCCACTGAAGCTTTCTTT.

The chain carries TRBV5-5 and TRBJ2-1, with D unresolved. V was pared by 2 bases and J by 0 bases, with 9 bases between. This CDR3 has 15 amino acids. CDR1 is SGHKS, CDR2 YYEKEE, per germline (reference sequence). The CDR3 region is CASSLENPSYNEQFF. CDR3 in DNA: TGTGCCAGCAGCTTAGAGAACCCCTCCTACAATGAGCAGTTCTTC.

V gene TRBV5-1 combines with J gene TRBJ2-1, with TRBD1 matching over 7 bases. Germline CDR1 SGHRS, CDR2 YFSETQ. The CDR3 sequence is 13 residues long. With 3 bases clipped from V and 7 bases from J, the junction kept 4 bases outside the gene matches. CDR3 sequence (DNA): TGCGCCAGCAGCTCGGGACAGACGAATGAGCAGTTCTTC. This gives the protein CASSSGQTNEQFF.

V gene TRBV4-2 combines with J gene TRBJ2-1, with 10 bases matching TRBD2. The CDR3 runs to 19 residues. In germline, CDR1 is LGHNA, CDR2 YNFKEQ. V shed 2 bases, J shed 0 bases, and the junction held 10 bases outside the gene matches. In DNA form, the CDR3 reads TGTGCCAGCAGCCAAAGTCCCTCTAGCGGGAGCGTCTCCTACAATGAGCAGTTCTTC. It codes for CASSQSPSSGSVSYNEQFF.

CDR3 sequence (DNA): TGCGCCAGCAGCTTGGCTGCGGGTCTGGTAAACAATGAGCAGTTCTTC. Translation gives CASSLAAGLVNNEQFF. V and J are TRBV5-1 and TRBJ2-1; D might be TRBD2 (5 bases). The CDR3 has 16 residues. Between the trimmed V and J ends, which lost 0 bases and 5 bases, there was a span of 15 bases. Germline V lookup: CDR1 SGHRS, CDR2 YFSETQ.

The V gene is TRBV11-3, the J gene TRBJ2-7; tentative D call: TRBD1 (6 bases). V lost 4 bases and J 5 bases, leaving 18 bases between the germline ends. CDR3 size: 15 residues. Germline CDR1 reads SGHNT; CDR2 reads YENEEA. CDR3 nucleotides: TGTGCCAGCAGCTGGTCCCTTGGCAGGGGAGACGAGCAGTACTTC. Residues: CASSWSLGRGDEQYF.

The chain couples TRBV19 to TRBJ1-5, with D possibly being TRBD1 (5 bases). The germline CDR1 and CDR2 sequences are LNHDA and SQIVND (reference sequence). This CDR3 contains 14 residues. V was pared by 6 bases and J by 3 bases, with 12 bases between. DNA for the CDR3: TGTGCCAGTAGAATTCAGGGCCCCAATCAGCCCCAGCATTTT. It specifies CASRIQGPNQPQHF.